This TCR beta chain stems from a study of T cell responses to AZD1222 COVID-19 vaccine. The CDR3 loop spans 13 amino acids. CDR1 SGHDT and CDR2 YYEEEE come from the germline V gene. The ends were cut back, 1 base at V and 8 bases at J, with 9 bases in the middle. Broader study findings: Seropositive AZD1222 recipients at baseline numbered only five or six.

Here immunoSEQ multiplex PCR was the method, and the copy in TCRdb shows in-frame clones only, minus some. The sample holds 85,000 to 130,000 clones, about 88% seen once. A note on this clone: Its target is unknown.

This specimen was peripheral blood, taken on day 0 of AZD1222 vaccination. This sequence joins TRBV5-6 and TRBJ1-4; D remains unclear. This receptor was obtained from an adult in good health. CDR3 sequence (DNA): TGTGCCAGCAGCTTGTGGTCGAGGGAAAAACTGTTTTTT. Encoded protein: CASSLWSREKLFF.